This T cell receptor (beta chain) stems from a study of chemoradiotherapy in HPV16-positive cancers. Measured with immunoSEQ multiplex PCR; TCRdb has only the in-frame clones, and not every one. The data hold about 21,000 clones, with about 86% observed a single time. Germline V gene sequence: CDR1 MNHNS, CDR2 SASEGT. Between the trimmed V and J ends, which lost 8 bases and 8 bases, there was a span of 18 bases. The CDR3 runs 13 residues. V gene TRBV6-1 combines with J gene TRBJ1-2; possibly TRBD1 for D (6 bases). This material consisted of blood, taken from a patient who underwent chemoradiotherapy. The receptor was isolated from a human donor with HPV-associated anogenital cancer. The chain's CDR3 is CASSGQPGEGYTF. DNA of the CDR3: TGTGCCAGCTCGGGACAACCCGGGGAGGGCTACACCTTC.